This TCR beta chain comes out of a study of T cell responses to AZD1222 COVID-19 vaccine. Only in-frame clones appear in the TCRdb table, and some are missing; sequencing was by immunoSEQ multiplex PCR. The table shows about 130,000 clones, with 90% to 95% occurring only once. Study outcomes and limitations: Seropositive AZD1222 recipients at baseline numbered only five or six. With two AZD1222 doses given, Spike-specific TCR breadth and depth both rose. Vaccine-associated CD4 TCRs spanned spike, dominant at 160-218 and 743-854. Repertoires were sampled only after the peak T cell response.

As for this clone: The antigen is not known.

J was trimmed by 4 bases and V by 1 base; bases with no gene match: 8. The CDR3 sequence is 17 residues long. Looked up from germline, CDR1 is LNHDA and CDR2 is SQIVND (reference sequence). The chain couples TRBV19 to TRBJ2-2; TRBD1 aligns across 8 bases. This receptor was obtained from an adult in good health. The material was peripheral blood, obtained on day 0 of AZD1222 vaccination. In DNA, the CDR3 is TGTGCCAGTAGTATAGTCAGGGGGCAGGGTCCCACCGGGGAGCTGTTTTTT. Translation gives CASSIVRGQGPTGELFF. Full variable domain (remainder filled in from reference TRBV19 and TRBJ2-2): DGGITQSPKYLFRKEGQNVTLSCEQNLNHDAMYWYRQDPGQGLRLIYYSQIVNDFQKGDIAEGYSVSREKKESFPLTVTSAQKNPTAFYLCASSIVRGQGPTGELFFGEGSRLTVL.